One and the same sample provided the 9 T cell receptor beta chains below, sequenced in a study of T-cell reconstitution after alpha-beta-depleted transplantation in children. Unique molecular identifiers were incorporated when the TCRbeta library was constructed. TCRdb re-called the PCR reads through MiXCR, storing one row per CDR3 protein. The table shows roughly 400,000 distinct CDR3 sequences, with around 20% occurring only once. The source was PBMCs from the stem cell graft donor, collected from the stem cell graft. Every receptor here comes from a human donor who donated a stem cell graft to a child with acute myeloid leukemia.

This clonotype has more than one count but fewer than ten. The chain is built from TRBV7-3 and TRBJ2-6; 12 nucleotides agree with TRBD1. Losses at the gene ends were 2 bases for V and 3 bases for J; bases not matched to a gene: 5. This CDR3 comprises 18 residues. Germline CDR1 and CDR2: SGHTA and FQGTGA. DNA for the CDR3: TGTGCCAGCAGCTTACCGGGACAGGGGGCAATTGGGGCCAACGTCCTGACTTTC. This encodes CASSLPGQGAIGANVLTF. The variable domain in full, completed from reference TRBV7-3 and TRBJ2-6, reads GAGVSQTPSNKVTEKGKYVELRCDPISGHTALYWYRQSLGQGPEFLIYFQGTGAADDSGLPNDRFFAVRPEGSVSTLKIQRTERGDSAVYLCASSLPGQGAIGANVLTFGAGSRLTVL.

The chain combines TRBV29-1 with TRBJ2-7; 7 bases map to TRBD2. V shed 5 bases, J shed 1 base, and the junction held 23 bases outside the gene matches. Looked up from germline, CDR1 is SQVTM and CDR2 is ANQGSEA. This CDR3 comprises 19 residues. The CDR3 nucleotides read TGCAGCGTTTGTCTCTTGGGTAACCTGGCGGGAGACTTATCCTACGAGCAGTACTTC. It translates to CSVCLLGNLAGDLSYEQYF.

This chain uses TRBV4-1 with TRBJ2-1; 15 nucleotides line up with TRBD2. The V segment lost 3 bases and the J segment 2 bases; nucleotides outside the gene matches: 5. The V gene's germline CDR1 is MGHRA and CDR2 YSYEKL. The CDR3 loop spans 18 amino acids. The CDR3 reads CASSHGRTSGRAYNEQFF. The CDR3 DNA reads TGCGCCAGCAGCCACGGTCGGACTAGCGGGAGGGCCTACAATGAGCAGTTCTTC.

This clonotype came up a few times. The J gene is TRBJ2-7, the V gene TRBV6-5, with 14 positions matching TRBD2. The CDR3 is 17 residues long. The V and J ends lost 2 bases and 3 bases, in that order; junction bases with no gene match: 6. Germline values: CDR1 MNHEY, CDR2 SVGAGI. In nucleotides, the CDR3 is TGTGCCAGCAGTTACACGACTAGCGGGAGGGCCCACTACGAGCAGTACTTC. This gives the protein CASSYTTSGRAHYEQYF.

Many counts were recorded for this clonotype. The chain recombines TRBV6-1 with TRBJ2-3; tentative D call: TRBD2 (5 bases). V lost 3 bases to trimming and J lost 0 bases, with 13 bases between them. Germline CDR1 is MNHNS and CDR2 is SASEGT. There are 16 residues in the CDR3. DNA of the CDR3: TGTGCCAGCAGTGATGACGGGGTCTATAGCACAGATACGCAGTATTTT. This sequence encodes CASSDDGVYSTDTQYF.

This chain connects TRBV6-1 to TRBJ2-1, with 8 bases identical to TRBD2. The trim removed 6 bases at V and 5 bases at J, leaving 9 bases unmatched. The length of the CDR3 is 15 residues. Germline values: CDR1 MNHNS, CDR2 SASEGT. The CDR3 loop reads CASRLAGALNNEQFF. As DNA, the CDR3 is TGTGCCAGCAGGCTAGCGGGCGCCCTTAACAATGAGCAGTTCTTC.

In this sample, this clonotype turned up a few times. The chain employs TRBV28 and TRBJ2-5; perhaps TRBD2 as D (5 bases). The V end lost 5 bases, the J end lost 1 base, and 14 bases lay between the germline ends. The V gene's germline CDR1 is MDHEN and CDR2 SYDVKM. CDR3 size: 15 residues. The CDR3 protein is CASSPTRSGQETQYF. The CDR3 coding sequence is TGTGCCAGCAGTCCAACTAGGTCAGGCCAAGAGACCCAGTACTTC.

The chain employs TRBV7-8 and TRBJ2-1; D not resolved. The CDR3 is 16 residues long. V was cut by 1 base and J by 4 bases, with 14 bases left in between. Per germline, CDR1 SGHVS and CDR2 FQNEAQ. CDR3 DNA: TGTGCCAGCAGCTTAGAGGAGAACTCGTGGTACAATGAGCAGTTCTTC. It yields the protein CASSLEENSWYNEQFF.

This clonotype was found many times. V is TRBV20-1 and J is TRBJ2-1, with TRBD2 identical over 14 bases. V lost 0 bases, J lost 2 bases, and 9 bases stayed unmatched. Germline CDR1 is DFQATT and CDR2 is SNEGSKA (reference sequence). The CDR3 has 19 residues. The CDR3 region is CSAREPGLAGVGAYNEQFF. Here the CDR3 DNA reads TGCAGTGCTAGAGAACCGGGACTAGCGGGAGTCGGGGCCTACAATGAGCAGTTCTTC.